This TCR beta chain was obtained from a study of early T cells in non-severe SARS-CoV-2 infection. In its sample, this clonotype was seen many times. Its antigen is unidentified. TCRdb reprocessed the 5' RACE reads with MiXCR, giving one entry per CDR3 protein. Found here are tens of thousands of distinct CDR3 sequences, around 8% of them singletons; the top ten hold over 9.5%. The CDR3 is 16 amino acids. The V and J ends lost 6 bases and 7 bases, in that order; junction bases with no gene match: 11. Findings of the study overall: Anti-spike CD8 responses were favored in VDJdb matching, and private and CD4 specificities were missed.

The rearrangement links TRBV12-3 or TRBV12-4 to TRBJ2-3; TRBD2 matches at 12 bases. This specimen was whole blood, taken at baseline. The receptor was derived from an adult who was a healthcare worker with PCR-confirmed SARS-CoV-2 infection or an uninfected control (not recorded which). The CDR3 spells CASRFRLAGDRHTQYF. DNA of the CDR3: TGTGCCAGCAGATTTAGACTAGCGGGAGATCGGCATACGCAGTATTTT.